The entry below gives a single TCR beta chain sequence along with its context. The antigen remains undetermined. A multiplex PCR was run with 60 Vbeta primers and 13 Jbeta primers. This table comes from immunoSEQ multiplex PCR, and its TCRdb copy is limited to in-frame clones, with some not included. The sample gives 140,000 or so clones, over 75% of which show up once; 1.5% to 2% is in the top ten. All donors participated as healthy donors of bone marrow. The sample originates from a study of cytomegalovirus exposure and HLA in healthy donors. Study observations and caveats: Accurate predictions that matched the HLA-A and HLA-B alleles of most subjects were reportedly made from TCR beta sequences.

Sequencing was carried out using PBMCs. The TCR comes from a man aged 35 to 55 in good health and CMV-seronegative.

CDR3: CSVESGRGTYNEQFF. The DNA of the CDR3 is TGCAGCGTTGAAAGTGGGAGGGGAACCTACAATGAGCAGTTCTTC. This chain connects TRBV29-1 to TRBJ2-1, with TRBD2 identical over 7 bases. CDR1 SQVTM and CDR2 ANQGSEA come from the germline V gene. Trimming cost V 2 bases and J 2 bases; bases outside gene matches: 6. This CDR3 spans 15 amino acids.